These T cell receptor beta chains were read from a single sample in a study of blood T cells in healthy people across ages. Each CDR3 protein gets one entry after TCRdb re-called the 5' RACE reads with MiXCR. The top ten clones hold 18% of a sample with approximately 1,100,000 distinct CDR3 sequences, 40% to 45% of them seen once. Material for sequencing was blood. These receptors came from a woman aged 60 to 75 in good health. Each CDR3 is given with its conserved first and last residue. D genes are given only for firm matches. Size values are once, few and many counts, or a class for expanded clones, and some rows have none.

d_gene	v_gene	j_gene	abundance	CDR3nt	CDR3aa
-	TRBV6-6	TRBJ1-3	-	TGTGCCAGCAGACACCGACATCAGGGTGGTGGAAACACCATATATTTT	CASRHRHQGGGNTIYF
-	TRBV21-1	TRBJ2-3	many	TGTGCCAGCAGCAAACAGCGGGAGAGCACAGATACGCAGTATTTT	CASSKQRESTDTQYF
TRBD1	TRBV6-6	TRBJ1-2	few	TGTGCCAGCAGTTACGGCGGGACAGACTATGGCTACACCTTC	CASSYGGTDYGYTF
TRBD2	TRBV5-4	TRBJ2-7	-	TGTGCCAGCAGCTTGTCTGGCGGGAGTCATTACGAGCAGTACTTC	CASSLSGGSHYEQYF
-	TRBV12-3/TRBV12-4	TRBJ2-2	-	TGTGCCAGCAGTACCCAGGACCTCACCGGGGAGCTGTTTTTT	CASSTQDLTGELFF
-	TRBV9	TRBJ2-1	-	TGTGCCAGCAGCGGAGCAGGCGGAGGGGGGGAGTTCTTC	CASSGAGGGGEFF
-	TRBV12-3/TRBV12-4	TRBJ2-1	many	TGTGCCAGCACCACTGGAAGCTTGAGCTCCTACAATGAGCAGTTCTTC	CASTTGSLSSYNEQFF
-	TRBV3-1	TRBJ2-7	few	TGTGCCAGCGGTTACGTGGGCGAGCAGTACTTC	CASGYVGEQYF
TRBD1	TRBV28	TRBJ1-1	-	TGTGCCAGCAGTTTTGGAGGGGGCTGGACTGAAGCTTTCTTT	CASSFGGGWTEAFF
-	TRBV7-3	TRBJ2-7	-	TGTGCCAGCAGCTTAATTTCCTTGGGACTTATCTCCTACGAGCAGTACTTC	CASSLISLGLISYEQYF
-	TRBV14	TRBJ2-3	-	TGTGCCAGCAGCCTAGGTGGCTCCCTCATCGCAGATACGCAGTATTTT	CASSLGGSLIADTQYF
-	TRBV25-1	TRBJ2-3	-	TGTGCCAGCAGTGAATACTTTCAGGGGCTCACAGATACGCAGTATTTT	CASSEYFQGLTDTQYF
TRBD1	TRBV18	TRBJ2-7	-	TGTGCCAGCTCACCACTTCGACAGGGCGCCTACGAGCAGTACTTC	CASSPLRQGAYEQYF
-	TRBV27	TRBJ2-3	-	TGTGCCAGCAGTCTACAGGGTCGGGCAGATACGCAGTATTTT	CASSLQGRADTQYF